These 25 T cell receptor beta chains were all obtained from the same sample, sequenced in a study of graft-versus-host responses after intestinal transplantation. The assay was immunoSEQ multiplex PCR, and TCRdb's table has in-frame clones only and misses some. The sample consists of 130,000 or so clones, around 90% of them appearing once. These receptors have no known antigen. Sample: unstimulated CD4+ T cells sorted from spleen or lymph node cells, taken before intestinal transplant. These receptors all come from a human donor who received an intestinal transplant.

J is TRBJ2-5 and V is TRBV19, with 14 nucleotides matching TRBD2. The germline gives CDR1 LNHDA, CDR2 SQIVND (reference sequence). CDR3 length: 16 residues. With V trimmed by 6 bases and J by 5 bases, 8 bases remained unmatched. The DNA of the CDR3 is TGTGCCAGTAGCAGACTAGCGGGAGGGCCCCGGGAGACCCAGTACTTC. Its protein product is CASSRLAGGPRETQYF.

This chain links TRBV28 with TRBJ2-1, with D unclear. The CDR3 length is 15 residues. V was cut by 3 bases and J by 0 bases, with 9 bases left in between. Germline CDR1 is MDHEN and CDR2 is SYDVKM. This chain's CDR3 is CASSLASSSYNEQFF. For the CDR3, the DNA is TGTGCCAGCAGTTTGGCTTCTAGCTCCTACAATGAGCAGTTCTTC.

Written as DNA, the CDR3 is TGCGCCAGCAGCTTGGCCAAAGGTGGGACGCCGGGGGACAATGAGCAGTTCTTC. Encoded protein: CASSLAKGGTPGDNEQFF. This rearrangement joins TRBV5-1 to TRBJ2-1, with D possibly TRBD2 on 6 matching bases. This CDR3 region has 18 residues. V gave up 0 bases and J gave up 5 bases, with 21 bases separating them. Germline CDR1 is SGHRS and CDR2 is YFSETQ.

The chain's CDR3 is CASSVRNTEAFF. CDR3 DNA: TGTGCCAGCAGTGTCAGGAACACTGAAGCTTTCTTT. This rearrangement joins TRBV2 to TRBJ1-1, with D uncertain. This CDR3 is 12 amino acids long. The V and J ends lost 4 bases and 1 base respectively, with 4 bases between them. CDR1 is SNHLY and CDR2 is FYNNEI in the germline V gene.

The rearrangement links TRBV6-1 to TRBJ2-7, with TRBD2 as a possible D gene (5 bases). Germline CDR1 reads MNHNS; CDR2 reads SASEGT. V gave up 2 bases and J gave up 7 bases, with 18 bases separating them. The CDR3 length is 15 residues. The CDR3 sequence: CASSEPGRARSEQYF. CDR3 coding DNA: TGTGCCAGCAGTGAACCCGGGCGGGCACGGTCGGAGCAGTACTTC.

This clone occurred a few times. The gene calls are TRBV9 and TRBJ2-5, with TRBD1 as a possible D gene (6 bases). Germline loops: CDR1 SGDLS, CDR2 YYNGEE. The CDR3 contains 15 residues. V lost 4 bases and J 5 bases, leaving 18 bases between the germline ends. In DNA, the CDR3 is TGTGCCAGCAGCCATACCATCCACAGGGAGGAGACCCAGTACTTC. Translating it yields CASSHTIHREETQYF.

This clone was counted between two and nine times. The CDR3 DNA reads as TGTGCCATCAGTGACGGGCTCTCTGGAAACACCATATATTTT. Encoded protein: CAISDGLSGNTIYF. The chain uses TRBV10-3 and TRBJ1-3; unclear D gene. CDR3 size: 14 residues. V was pared by 3 bases and J by 0 bases, with 6 bases between. Per the germline V gene, CDR1 is ENHRY and CDR2 is SYGVKD.

This clone was counted once. The rearrangement links TRBV19 to TRBJ1-3, with 8 bases identical to TRBD1. Germline V gene lookup returns CDR1 LNHDA and CDR2 SQIVND (reference sequence). V lost 6 bases, J lost 2 bases, and 3 bases stayed unmatched. This CDR3 is built from 14 residues. The CDR3 DNA sequence: TGTGCCAGTAGGACACAGGGGGCTGGAAACACCATATATTTT. This encodes CASRTQGAGNTIYF.

The genes are TRBV27 and TRBJ2-6; unclear D gene. Germline lookup yields CDR1 MNHEY and CDR2 SMNVEV (reference sequence). CDR3 length: 13 residues. V lost 0 bases to trimming and J lost 3 bases, with 0 bases between them. In nucleotides, the CDR3 is TGTGCCAGCAGTTTATCTGGGGCCAACGTCCTGACTTTC. Translating gives CASSLSGANVLTF.

This chain joins TRBV7-3 and TRBJ2-2; TRBD2 matches at 11 bases. This CDR3 region has 16 residues. Germline CDR1 and CDR2: SGHTA and FQGTGA. V gave up 5 bases and J gave up 5 bases; unmatched junction bases: 7. CDR3 sequence (DNA): TGTGCCAGCAGCCGTGGGACTAGCGGTCCGACCGGGGAGCTGTTTTTT. It codes for CASSRGTSGPTGELFF.

The chain is built from TRBV7-9 and TRBJ2-5, with TRBD2 identical over 9 bases. The J call is in doubt because the DNA end fits TRBJ2-7 better. CDR1 and CDR2 from the germline V gene are SEHNR and FQNEAQ (reference sequence). The CDR3 has 15 amino acids. This CDR3 is CASSLRREGANEQYF. DNA for the CDR3: TGTGCCAGCAGCTTGAGGCGGGAGGGCGCCAACGAGCAGTACTTC.

V usage is TRBV19 and J usage is TRBJ2-7; TRBD2 aligns across 13 bases. Germline CDR1 LNHDA, CDR2 SQIVND (reference sequence). The CDR3 has 16 amino acids. V shed 4 bases and J 9 bases; nucleotides not matched to a gene: 12. CDR3 loop: CASSTGTSGVLRGQYF. CDR3 nucleotides: TGTGCCAGTAGTACCGGGACTAGCGGGGTCCTACGTGGGCAGTACTTC.

This chain joins TRBV7-2 and TRBJ2-5; D not certain. CDR3 length: 12 amino acids. Germline CDR1 is SGHTA and CDR2 is FQGNSA. The germline V and J ends were trimmed by 4 bases and 5 bases, with 8 bases remaining between them. The CDR3 sequence: CASSYNPETQYF. The DNA of the CDR3 is TGTGCCAGCAGCTATAATCCCGAGACCCAGTACTTC.

The gene calls are TRBV4-1 and TRBJ1-5, with D maybe TRBD1 (5 bases). Germline loops: CDR1 MGHRA, CDR2 YSYEKL. The CDR3 runs 16 residues. Trimming pared 1 base from V and 3 bases from J, leaving 13 bases between. The CDR3 is CASSQGQGVVNQPQHF. The DNA of the CDR3 is TGCGCCAGCAGCCAAGGTCAGGGAGTTGTCAATCAGCCCCAGCATTTT.

The rearrangement uses TRBV10-3 and TRBJ2-2; D gene unclear. Trimming took off 0 bases at V and 2 bases at J, with 10 bases between the two ends. Germline V gene sequence: CDR1 ENHRY, CDR2 SYGVKD. This CDR3 spans 16 amino acids. The CDR3 loop is CAISESGQINTGELFF. The CDR3, as DNA: TGTGCCATCAGTGAGTCCGGGCAGATTAACACCGGGGAGCTGTTTTTT.

For this clone: The sample has other DNA sequences that encode this CDR3 too. CDR3 protein: CASSLTSGRAEQYF. CDR3 sequence (DNA): TGTGCCAGCTCACTGACTAGCGGGAGAGCCGAGCAGTACTTC. The rearrangement joins TRBV18 to TRBJ2-7; 12 nucleotides agree with TRBD2. The V gene end was trimmed by 4 bases and the J gene end by 6 bases; junction bases not matched to a gene: 4. CDR1 and CDR2 from the germline V gene are KGHSH and LQKENI. The CDR3 totals 14 residues.

This chain connects TRBV18 to TRBJ2-5; the match to TRBD2 covers 13 bases. The germline V gene has CDR1 KGHSH and CDR2 LQKENI. Trimming removed 5 bases from V and 2 bases from J; junction bases left unmatched: 8. The CDR3 runs to 17 residues. DNA of the CDR3: TGTGCCAGCTCATCCGGACTAGCGGGAGTAGGTCAAGAGACCCAGTACTTC. Amino acid sequence: CASSSGLAGVGQETQYF.

V usage is TRBV28 and J usage is TRBJ2-5, with 7 positions matching TRBD1. The DNA matches TRBJ2-7 better at its end, which makes the J call doubtful. There are 15 residues in the CDR3. Germline CDR1 and CDR2: MDHEN and SYDVKM. The CDR3 here is CASRTDRDSPYEQYF. CDR3 nucleotide sequence: TGTGCCAGCAGAACAGACCGGGACAGCCCCTACGAGCAGTACTTC.

In its sample, this clone was seen a few times. Additional DNA sequences in this sample encode the identical CDR3. V and J are TRBV18 and TRBJ2-5; TRBD1 or TRBD2 may be the D gene (5 bases each). Germline values: CDR1 KGHSH, CDR2 LQKENI. Trimming cost V 3 bases and J 1 base, with 9 bases left between them. This CDR3 is built from 14 residues. The chain's CDR3 is CASSPGTLQETQYF. In DNA form, the CDR3 reads TGTGCCAGCTCACCCGGGACCCTCCAAGAGACCCAGTACTTC.

Written as DNA, the CDR3 is TGTGCCAGCAGCAGAAGCACAGGGAGCTACTATGGCTACACCTTC. It translates to CASSRSTGSYYGYTF. The rearrangement uses TRBV6-1 and TRBJ1-2, with D perhaps matching TRBD1 (6 bases). CDR3 length equals 15 residues. Germline CDR1 reads MNHNS; CDR2 reads SASEGT. Trimming removed 6 bases from V and 3 bases from J, with 17 bases in between.

The chain has TRBV30 and TRBJ1-4, with TRBD1 as a possible D gene (6 bases). The CDR3 has 12 amino acids. Germline CDR1 and CDR2: GTSNPN and SVGIG (reference sequence). In DNA, the CDR3 is TGTGCTTCGACAGGAAATAATGAAAAACTGTTTTTT. Translating gives CASTGNNEKLFF.

The gene calls are TRBV2 and TRBJ1-1; D unresolved. This CDR3 is 11 amino acids long. Trimming pared 0 bases from V and 11 bases from J, leaving 7 bases between. Looked up from germline, CDR1 is SNHLY and CDR2 is FYNNEI. CDR3 nucleotide sequence: TGTGCCAGCAGTGAAGCGAAACGGGCTTTCTTT. Its translation: CASSEAKRAFF.

J is TRBJ2-3 and V is TRBV7-6; 13 bases fit TRBD2. The CDR3 spans 16 residues. Per the germline V gene, CDR1 is SGHVS and CDR2 is FNYEAQ. V shed 1 base and J 5 bases; nucleotides not matched to a gene: 3. The chain's CDR3 is CASSLGTSGRGDTQYF. CDR3 DNA sequence: TGTGCCAGCAGCTTAGGGACTAGCGGGAGAGGAGATACGCAGTATTTT.

This chain joins TRBV6-5 and TRBJ2-1, with TRBD2 identical over 9 bases. J was trimmed by 2 bases and V by 6 bases; bases with no gene match: 5. The germline gives CDR1 MNHEY, CDR2 SVGAGI. The CDR3 has 15 residues. This chain's CDR3 is CASRPASGAYNEQFF. Here the CDR3 DNA reads TGTGCCAGCAGACCGGCTAGCGGGGCCTACAATGAGCAGTTCTTC.

This chain uses TRBV29-1 with TRBJ1-2; 7 bases align to TRBD1. With V trimmed by 7 bases and J by 6 bases, 5 bases remained unmatched. This CDR3 spans 11 amino acids. Germline CDR1 is SQVTM and CDR2 is ANQGSEA. In DNA form, the CDR3 reads TGCAGCGCCCTCAGGGGGGATGGCTACACCTTC. Protein: CSALRGDGYTF.